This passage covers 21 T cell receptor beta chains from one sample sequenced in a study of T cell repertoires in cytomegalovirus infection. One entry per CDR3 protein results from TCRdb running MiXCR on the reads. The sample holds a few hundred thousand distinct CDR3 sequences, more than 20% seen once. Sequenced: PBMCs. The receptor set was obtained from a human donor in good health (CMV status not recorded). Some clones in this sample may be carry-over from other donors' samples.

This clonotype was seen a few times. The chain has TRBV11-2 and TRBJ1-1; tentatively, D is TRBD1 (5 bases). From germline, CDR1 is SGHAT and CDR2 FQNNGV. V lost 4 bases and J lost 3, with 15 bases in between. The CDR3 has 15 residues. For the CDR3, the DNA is TGTGCCAGCAGCTCATGGGGGGATTGGGACACTGAAGCTTTCTTT. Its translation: CASSSWGDWDTEAFF.

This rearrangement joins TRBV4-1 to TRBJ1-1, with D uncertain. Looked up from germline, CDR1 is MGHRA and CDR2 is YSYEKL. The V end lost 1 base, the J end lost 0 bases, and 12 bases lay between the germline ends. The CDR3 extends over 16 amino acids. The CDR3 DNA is TGCGCCAGCAGCCAAGGTGTTCCTACTATGAACACTGAAGCTTTCTTT. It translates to CASSQGVPTMNTEAFF.

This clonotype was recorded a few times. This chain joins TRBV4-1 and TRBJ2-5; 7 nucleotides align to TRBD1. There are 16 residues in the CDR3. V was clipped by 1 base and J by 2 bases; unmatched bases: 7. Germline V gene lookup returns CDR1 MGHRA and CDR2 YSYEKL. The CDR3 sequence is CASSQGRGQIQETQYF. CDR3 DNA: TGCGCCAGCAGCCAAGGCCGGGGACAGATACAAGAGACCCAGTACTTC.

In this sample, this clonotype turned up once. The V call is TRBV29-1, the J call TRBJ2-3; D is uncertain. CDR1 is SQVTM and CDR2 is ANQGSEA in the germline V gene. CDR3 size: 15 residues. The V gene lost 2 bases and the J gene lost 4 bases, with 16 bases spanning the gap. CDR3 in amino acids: CSVEMSPRGPDTQYF. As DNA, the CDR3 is TGCAGCGTTGAAATGTCCCCCAGAGGCCCAGATACGCAGTATTTT.

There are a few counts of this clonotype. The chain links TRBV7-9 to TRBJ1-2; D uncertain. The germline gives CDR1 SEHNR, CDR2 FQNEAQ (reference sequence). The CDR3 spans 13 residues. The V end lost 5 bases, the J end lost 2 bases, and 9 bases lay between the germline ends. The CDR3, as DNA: TGTGCCAGCAGCGGGCAGCCAAACTATGGCTACACCTTC. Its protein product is CASSGQPNYGYTF.

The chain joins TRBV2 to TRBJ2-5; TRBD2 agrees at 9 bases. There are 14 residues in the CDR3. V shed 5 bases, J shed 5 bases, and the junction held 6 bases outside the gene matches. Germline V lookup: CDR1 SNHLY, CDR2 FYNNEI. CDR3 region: CASSPAGGLETQYF. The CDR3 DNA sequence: TGTGCCAGCAGTCCAGCGGGAGGCCTGGAGACCCAGTACTTC.

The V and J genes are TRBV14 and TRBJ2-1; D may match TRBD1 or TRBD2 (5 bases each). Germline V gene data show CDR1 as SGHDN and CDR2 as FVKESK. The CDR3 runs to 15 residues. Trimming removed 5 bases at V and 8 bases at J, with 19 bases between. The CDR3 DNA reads TGTGCCAGCAGCTCGATGGGGCGGGTGCGGGATGAGCAGTTCTTC. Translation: CASSSMGRVRDEQFF.

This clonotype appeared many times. This chain's CDR3 is CASSRATEAFF. The CDR3 DNA is TGTGCCAGCAGTCGGGCCACTGAAGCTTTCTTT. This chain uses TRBV28 with TRBJ1-1; D gene unclear. Germline V CDR1 and CDR2: MDHEN, SYDVKM. There are 11 residues in the CDR3. Trimming took off 5 bases at V and 4 bases at J, with 5 bases between the two ends. Full variable domain (outside the CDR3, taken from reference TRBV28 and TRBJ1-1): DVKVTQSSRYLVKRTGEKVFLECVQDMDHENMFWYRQDPGLGLRLIYFSYDVKMKEKGDIPEGYSVSREKKERFSLILESASTNQTSMYLCASSRATEAFFGQGTRLTVV.

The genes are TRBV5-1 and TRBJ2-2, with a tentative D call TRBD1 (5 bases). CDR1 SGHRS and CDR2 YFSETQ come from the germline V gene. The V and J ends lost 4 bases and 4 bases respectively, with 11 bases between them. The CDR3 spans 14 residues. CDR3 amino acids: CASSPQETTGELFF. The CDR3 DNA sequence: TGCGCCAGCAGCCCACAGGAGACCACCGGGGAGCTGTTTTTT.

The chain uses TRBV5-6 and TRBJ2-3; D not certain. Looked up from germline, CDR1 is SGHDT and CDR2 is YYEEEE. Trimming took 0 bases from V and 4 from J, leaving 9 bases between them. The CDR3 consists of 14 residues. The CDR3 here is CASSLDGPADTQYF. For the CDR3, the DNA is TGTGCCAGCAGCTTGGATGGACCAGCAGATACGCAGTATTTT.

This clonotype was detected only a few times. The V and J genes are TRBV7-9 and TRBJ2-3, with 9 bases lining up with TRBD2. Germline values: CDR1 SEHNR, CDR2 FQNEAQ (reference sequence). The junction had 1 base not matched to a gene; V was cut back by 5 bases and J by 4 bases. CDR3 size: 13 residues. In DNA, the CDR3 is TGTGCCAGCAGCAGGACTAGCGCAGATACGCAGTATTTT. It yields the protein CASSRTSADTQYF.

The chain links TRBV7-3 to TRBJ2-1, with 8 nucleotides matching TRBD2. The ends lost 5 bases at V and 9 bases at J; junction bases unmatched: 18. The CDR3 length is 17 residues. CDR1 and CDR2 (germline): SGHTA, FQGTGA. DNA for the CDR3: TGTGCCAGCAGCGCCCGGGGGGGCGGGGGTGTATACGGTGAGCAGTTCTTC. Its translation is CASSARGGGGVYGEQFF.

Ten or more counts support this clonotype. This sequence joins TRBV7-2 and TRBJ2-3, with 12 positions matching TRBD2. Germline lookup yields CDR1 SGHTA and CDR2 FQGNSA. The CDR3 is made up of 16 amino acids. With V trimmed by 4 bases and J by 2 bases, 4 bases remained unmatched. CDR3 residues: CASSWTSGAATDTQYF. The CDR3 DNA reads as TGTGCCAGCAGCTGGACTAGCGGGGCCGCCACAGATACGCAGTATTTT.

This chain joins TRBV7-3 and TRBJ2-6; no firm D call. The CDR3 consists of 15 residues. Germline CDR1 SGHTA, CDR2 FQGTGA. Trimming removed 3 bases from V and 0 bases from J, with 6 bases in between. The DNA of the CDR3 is TGTGCCAGCAGCTTTGGGTCCTCTGGGGCCAACGTCCTGACTTTC. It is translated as CASSFGSSGANVLTF.

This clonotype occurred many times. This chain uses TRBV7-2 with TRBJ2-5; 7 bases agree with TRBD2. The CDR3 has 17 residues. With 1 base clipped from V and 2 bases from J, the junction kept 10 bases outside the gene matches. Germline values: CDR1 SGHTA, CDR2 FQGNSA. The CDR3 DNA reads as TGTGCCAGCAGCTTAGGCGGGGGTAGCGGAGGTCAAGAGACCCAGTACTTC. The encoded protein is CASSLGGGSGGQETQYF.

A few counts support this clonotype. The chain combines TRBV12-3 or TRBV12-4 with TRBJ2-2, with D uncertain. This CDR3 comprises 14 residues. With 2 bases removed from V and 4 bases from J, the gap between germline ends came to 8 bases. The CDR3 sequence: CASSLQASTGELFF. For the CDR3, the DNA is TGTGCCAGCAGTTTACAAGCGAGCACCGGGGAGCTGTTTTTT.

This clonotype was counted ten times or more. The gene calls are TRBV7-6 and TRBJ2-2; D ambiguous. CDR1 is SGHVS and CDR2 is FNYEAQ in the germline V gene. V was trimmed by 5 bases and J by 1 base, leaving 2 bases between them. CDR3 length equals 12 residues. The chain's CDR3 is CASSENTGELFF. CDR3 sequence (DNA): TGTGCCAGCAGCGAGAACACCGGGGAGCTGTTTTTT.

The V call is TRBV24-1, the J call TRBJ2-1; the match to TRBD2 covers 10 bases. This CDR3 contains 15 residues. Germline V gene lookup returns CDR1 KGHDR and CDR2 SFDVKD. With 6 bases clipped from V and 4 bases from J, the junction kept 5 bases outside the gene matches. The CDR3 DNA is TGTGCCACCAGTCGAAATAGCGGGGGGTACAATGAGCAGTTCTTC. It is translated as CATSRNSGGYNEQFF.

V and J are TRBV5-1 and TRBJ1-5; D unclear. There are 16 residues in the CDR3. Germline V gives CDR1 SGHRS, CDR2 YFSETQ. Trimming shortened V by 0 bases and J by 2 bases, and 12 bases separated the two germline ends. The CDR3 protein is CASSLGEAVGNQPQHF. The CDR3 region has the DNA TGCGCCAGCAGCTTGGGAGAGGCAGTGGGCAATCAGCCCCAGCATTTT.

CDR3 DNA sequence: TGTGCCAGCAGCTTAGCGCCGGGGGGGGCCGTCCTGACTTTC. Translating it yields CASSLAPGGAVLTF. This chain uses TRBV7-2 with TRBJ2-6, with TRBD2 identical over 8 bases. CDR3 size: 14 residues. Germline CDR1 reads SGHTA; CDR2 reads FQGNSA. The ends lost 0 bases at V and 12 bases at J; junction bases unmatched: 4.

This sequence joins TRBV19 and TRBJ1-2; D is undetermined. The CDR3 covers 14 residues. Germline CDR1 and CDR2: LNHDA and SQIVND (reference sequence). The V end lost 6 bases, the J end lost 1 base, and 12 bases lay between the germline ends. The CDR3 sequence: CASRTIGDNYGYTF. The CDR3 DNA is TGTGCCAGTAGAACTATTGGGGATAACTATGGCTACACCTTC.